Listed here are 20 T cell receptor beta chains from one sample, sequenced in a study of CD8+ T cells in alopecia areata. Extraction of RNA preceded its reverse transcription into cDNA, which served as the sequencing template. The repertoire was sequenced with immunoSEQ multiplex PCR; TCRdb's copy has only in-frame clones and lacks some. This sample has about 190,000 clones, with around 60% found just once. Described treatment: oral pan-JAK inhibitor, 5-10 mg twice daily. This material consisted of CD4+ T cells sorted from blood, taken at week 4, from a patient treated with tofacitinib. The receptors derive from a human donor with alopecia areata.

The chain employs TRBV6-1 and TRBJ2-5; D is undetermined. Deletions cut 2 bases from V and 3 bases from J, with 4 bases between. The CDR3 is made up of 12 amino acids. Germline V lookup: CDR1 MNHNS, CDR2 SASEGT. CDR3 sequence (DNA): TGTGCCAGCAGTGAAAACGAAGAGACCCAGTACTTC. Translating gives CASSENEETQYF.

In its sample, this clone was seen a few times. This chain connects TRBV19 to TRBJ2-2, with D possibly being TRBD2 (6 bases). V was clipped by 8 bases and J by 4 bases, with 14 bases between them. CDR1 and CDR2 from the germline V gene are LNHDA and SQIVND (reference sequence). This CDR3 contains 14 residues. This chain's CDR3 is CASAQRASTGELFF. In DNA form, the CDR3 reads TGTGCCAGTGCTCAGCGGGCCTCCACCGGGGAGCTGTTTTTT.

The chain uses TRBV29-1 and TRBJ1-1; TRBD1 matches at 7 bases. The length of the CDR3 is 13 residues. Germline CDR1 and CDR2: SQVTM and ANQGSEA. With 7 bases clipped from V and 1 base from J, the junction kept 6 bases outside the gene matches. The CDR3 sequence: CSAMGQPNTEAFF. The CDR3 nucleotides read TGCAGCGCGATGGGACAGCCGAACACTGAAGCTTTCTTT.

CDR3 in amino acids: CASTSASPSTDTQYF. The DNA for the CDR3 is TGTGCCAGCACTTCGGCAAGCCCTAGCACAGATACGCAGTATTTT. This rearrangement joins TRBV27 to TRBJ2-3; D is unresolved. V lost 7 bases to trimming and J lost 0 bases, with 14 bases between them. Germline V CDR1 and CDR2: MNHEY, SMNVEV (reference sequence). The CDR3 covers 15 residues.

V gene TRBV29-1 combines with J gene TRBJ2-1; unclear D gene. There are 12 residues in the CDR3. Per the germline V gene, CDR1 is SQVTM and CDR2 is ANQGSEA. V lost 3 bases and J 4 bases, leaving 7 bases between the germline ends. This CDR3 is CSVDKDYNEQFF. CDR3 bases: TGCAGCGTTGACAAGGATTACAATGAGCAGTTCTTC.

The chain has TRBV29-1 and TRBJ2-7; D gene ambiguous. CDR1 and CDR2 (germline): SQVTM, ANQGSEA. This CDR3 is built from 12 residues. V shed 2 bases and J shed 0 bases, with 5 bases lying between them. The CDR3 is CSVELSSYEQYF. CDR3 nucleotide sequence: TGCAGCGTTGAACTCAGCTCCTACGAGCAGTACTTC.

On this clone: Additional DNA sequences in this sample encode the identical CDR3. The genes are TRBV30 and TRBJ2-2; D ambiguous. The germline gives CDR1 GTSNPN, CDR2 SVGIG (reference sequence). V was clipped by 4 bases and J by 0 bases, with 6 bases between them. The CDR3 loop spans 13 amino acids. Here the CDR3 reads CAWTGANTGELFF. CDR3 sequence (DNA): TGTGCCTGGACGGGCGCGAACACCGGGGAGCTGTTTTTT.

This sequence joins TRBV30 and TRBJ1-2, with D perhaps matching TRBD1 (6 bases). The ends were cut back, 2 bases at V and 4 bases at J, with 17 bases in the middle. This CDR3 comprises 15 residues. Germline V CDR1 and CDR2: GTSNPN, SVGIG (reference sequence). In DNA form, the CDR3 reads TGTGCCTGGAGTCCTGGACAGACCAGGGGCTATGGCTACACCTTC. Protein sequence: CAWSPGQTRGYGYTF.

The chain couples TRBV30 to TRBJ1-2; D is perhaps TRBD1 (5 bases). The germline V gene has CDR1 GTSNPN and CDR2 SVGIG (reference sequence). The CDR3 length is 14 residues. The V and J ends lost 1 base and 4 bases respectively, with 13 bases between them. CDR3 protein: CAWSAQGLFYGYTF. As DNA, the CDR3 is TGTGCCTGGAGTGCTCAGGGACTTTTCTATGGCTACACCTTC.

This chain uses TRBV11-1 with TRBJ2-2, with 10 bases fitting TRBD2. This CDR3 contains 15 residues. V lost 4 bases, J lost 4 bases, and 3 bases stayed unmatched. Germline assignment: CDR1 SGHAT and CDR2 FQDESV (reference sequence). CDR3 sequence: CASSYRTSGTGELFF. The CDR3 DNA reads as TGTGCCAGCAGCTACAGGACTAGCGGCACCGGGGAGCTGTTTTTT.

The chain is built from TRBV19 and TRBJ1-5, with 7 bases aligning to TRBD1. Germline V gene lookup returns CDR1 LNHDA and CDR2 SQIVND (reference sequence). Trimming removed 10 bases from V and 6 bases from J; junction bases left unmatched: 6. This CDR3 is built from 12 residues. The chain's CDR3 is CATRDSFQPQHF. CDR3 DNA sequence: TGTGCCACGCGGGACAGCTTTCAGCCCCAGCATTTT.

Written as DNA, the CDR3 is TGCAGCGTTGGGCCTGTCACCGGGGAGCTGTTTTTT. Translated: CSVGPVTGELFF. This sequence joins TRBV29-1 and TRBJ2-2; no clear D gene. CDR1 is SQVTM, CDR2 ANQGSEA, per germline. V was pared by 4 bases and J by 4 bases, with 7 bases between. The CDR3 length is 12 residues.

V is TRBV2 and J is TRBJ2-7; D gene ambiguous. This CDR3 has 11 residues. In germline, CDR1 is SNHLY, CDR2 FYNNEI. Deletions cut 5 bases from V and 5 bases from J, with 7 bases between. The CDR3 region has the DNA TGTGCCAGCAGTAGCGTCGACGAGCAGTACTTC. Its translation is CASSSVDEQYF.

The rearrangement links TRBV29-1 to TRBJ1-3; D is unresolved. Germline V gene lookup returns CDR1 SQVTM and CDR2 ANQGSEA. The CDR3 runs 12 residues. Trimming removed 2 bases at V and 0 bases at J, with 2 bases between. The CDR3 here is CSVELSGNTIYF. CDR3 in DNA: TGCAGCGTTGAACTCTCTGGAAACACCATATATTTT.

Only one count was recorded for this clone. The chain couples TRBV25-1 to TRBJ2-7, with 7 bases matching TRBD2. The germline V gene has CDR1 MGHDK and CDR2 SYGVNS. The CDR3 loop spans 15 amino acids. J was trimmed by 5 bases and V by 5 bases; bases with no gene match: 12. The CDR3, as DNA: TGTGCCAGCAGTCCCCGGGGGAGCGGGGTAGACGAGCAGTACTTC. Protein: CASSPRGSGVDEQYF.

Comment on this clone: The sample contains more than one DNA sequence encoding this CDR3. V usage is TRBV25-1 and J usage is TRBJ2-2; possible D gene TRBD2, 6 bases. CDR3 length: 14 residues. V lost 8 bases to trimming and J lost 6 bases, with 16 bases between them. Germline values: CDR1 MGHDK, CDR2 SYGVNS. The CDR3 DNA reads TGTGCCAGCCAAGGAGTCGGGGAGGCCGGGGAGCTGTTTTTT. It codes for CASQGVGEAGELFF.

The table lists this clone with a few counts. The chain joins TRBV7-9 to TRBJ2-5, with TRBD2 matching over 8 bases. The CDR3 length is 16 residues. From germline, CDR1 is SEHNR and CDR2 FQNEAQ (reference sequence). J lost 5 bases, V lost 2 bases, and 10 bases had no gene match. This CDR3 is CASSLLVAGPRETQYF. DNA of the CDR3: TGTGCCAGCAGCTTACTGGTAGCGGGGCCCCGGGAGACCCAGTACTTC.

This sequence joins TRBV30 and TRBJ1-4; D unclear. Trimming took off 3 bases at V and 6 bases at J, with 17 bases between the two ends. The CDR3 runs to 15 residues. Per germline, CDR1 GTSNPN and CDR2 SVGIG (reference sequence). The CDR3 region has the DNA TGTGCCTGGAGGAGGCGGTCCTCTCCCTATGAAAAACTGTTTTTT. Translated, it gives CAWRRRSSPYEKLFF.

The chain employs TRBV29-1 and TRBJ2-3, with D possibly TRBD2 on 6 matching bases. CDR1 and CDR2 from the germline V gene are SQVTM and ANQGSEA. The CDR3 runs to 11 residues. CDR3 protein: CTWGETDTQYF. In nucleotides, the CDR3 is TGCACCTGGGGGGAAACAGATACGCAGTATTTT.

The CDR3 DNA reads TGTGCCAGCAGCCCTCGAAGCCGAATGAACACTGAAGCTTTCTTT. It is translated as CASSPRSRMNTEAFF. This chain connects TRBV6-5 to TRBJ1-1; D is unclear. CDR1 MNHEY and CDR2 SVGAGI come from the germline V gene. Trimming left V 6 bases short and J 0 bases short, with 14 bases between. The CDR3 is 15 amino acids.